This TCR beta chain was captured by sequencing in a study of early T cells in non-severe SARS-CoV-2 infection. The wider study: Sequenced bulk RNA came from whole blood that was unsorted, and chains were unpaired.

Study-level points and caveats: Private and CD4 specificities were missed by VDJdb matching, skewed to anti-spike CD8.

Individually, cDNA molecules had unique molecular identifiers attached to them. TCRdb itself ran the 5' RACE reads through MiXCR, one entry per CDR3 protein. The sample lists 70,000 or so distinct CDR3 sequences, around 15% occurring once. Details on this clonotype: The antigen remains undetermined.

The V and J ends lost 2 bases and 0 bases respectively, with 14 bases between them. The CDR3 spans 17 residues. Germline-derived CDR1 and CDR2 are MNHNS and SASEGT. The TCR sequence derives from an adult who was a healthcare worker with PCR-confirmed SARS-CoV-2 infection or an uninfected control (not recorded which). This chain joins TRBV6-1 and TRBJ1-3; D possibly corresponds to TRBD1 (5 bases). Sequencing used whole blood. This CDR3 is CASSEHWDPISGNTIYF. The CDR3 nucleotides read TGTGCCAGCAGTGAACACTGGGACCCGATCTCTGGAAACACCATATATTTT.